This T cell receptor (beta chain) derives from a study of CD8 T cells in Susac syndrome. RNA totalling 0.5 to 1 ug underwent reverse transcription with random hexamers. Across 54 Vbeta and 13 Jbeta, TCR beta CDR3 was amplified with immunoSEQ multiplex PCR. TCRdb reanalysed the immunoSEQ multiplex PCR reads using MiXCR and keeps one entry per CDR3 protein. The table records nearly 200,000 distinct CDR3 sequences, about 96% of them present only once. While CD8+ and CD4+ T cells were isolated negatively, TEMRA cells were enriched by FACS. Losses at the gene ends were 4 bases for V and 3 bases for J; bases not matched to a gene: 3. The germline V gene encodes CDR1 KGHSH and CDR2 LQKENI. This CDR3 contains 14 residues.

Sequencing was done on a sample of CD4+ T cells from PBMCs. The chain employs TRBV18 and TRBJ2-7; 10 nucleotides line up with TRBD1. This TCR came from a human donor with multiple sclerosis. CDR3 in DNA: TGTGCCAGCTCACTGACAGGGGGCGGCTACGAGCAGTACTTC. This encodes CASSLTGGGYEQYF.